This T cell receptor beta chain is drawn from a study of blood T cells in healthy people across ages (dated by TCRdb to about 2015). Regarding the complete study: In model experiments, roughly one uniquely barcoded TCR beta cDNA molecule per two T cells was captured by template switching. Using deep sequencing normalized with unique cDNA molecular identifiers, the study measured how TCR beta repertoire diversity changes with age. The donors were split into four age groups: young (average about 16 years), middle-aged (39), aged (over 55) and long-lived (82). Using the same blood draw, the study looked at two additional independent replicas of 1 million unique cDNA reads for two donors, one aged 18 to 30 and the other aged 80 or older. Here is what the overall study found, with its caveats: Conclusive comparison of naive and antigen-experienced compartments was prevented by the profiling of bulk unsorted PBMCs. Donor CMV infection status was unknown, potentially confounding age-related changes in expanded clonotypes. There was a strong correlation between observed TCR beta diversity and the percentage of naive T cells measured by flow cytometry. Compared with the aged group, the long-lived group had more naive CD4+ T cells, fewer expanded clones and increased TCR diversity, a pattern suggesting age selection. Total diversity estimates from one million sequenced T cells were considered lower bounds and underestimates. Observed TCR beta diversity per million T cells fell roughly linearly with age, and a significant reduction was already apparent by age roughly 40.

Systemically healthy Caucasian individuals from Russia, around 39 in total and aged about 6 to 100 years, were included as donors. Ten milliliters of peripheral blood were drawn from each donor into EDTA-treated Vacutainer tubes. Ficoll-Paque density-gradient centrifugation was used to isolate PBMCs, with at least 6.5 million per sample. Total RNA was extracted from PBMCs with Trizol reagent, with at least 5 micrograms obtained per sample. Naive CD45RAhigh/CD27high T cell percentages were measured by flow cytometry on a PBMC aliquot from every donor. This clonotype has ten or more counts. What antigen it recognizes has not been identified. The sample holds no much larger clone one base away, and base qualities are not on file. The library was made by 5' RACE. TCRdb names Illumina HiSeq 2500 as the instrument used. A second roughly 7 to 11 cycle PCR used a sample-barcoded 5' primer and a J-beta primer mix. Each TCR beta cDNA molecule received a unique molecular identifier from a template-switch 5' adaptor carrying 12 random nucleotides. Each sample yielded at least 3 million CDR3-containing paired-end reads. First-strand cDNA was synthesized from all RNA with the Mint cDNA synthesis kit, primed by a TRBC-specific oligonucleotide. Following uracil-DNA glycosylase treatment, all cDNA underwent a first 18-cycle PCR with the universal primers M1SS and BC2_uni_R. As for the authors' bioinformatics: For normalization, 1 million high-quality reads, each with a distinct molecular identifier, were randomly selected from each sample. Reads sharing molecular identifiers were discarded rather than binned into consensus sequences. MiTCR, run with a Q25 quality threshold and the strictest error-elimination algorithm, handled CDR3 identification, clonotype clustering and error correction. A nonparametric unseen species model with Euler transformation was used to estimate a lower bound on total TCR beta diversity. TCRdb handled the public reads itself, with Q25 trimming in fastp and clone calling in MiXCR, and kept productive beta chains. Entries are consolidated by CDR3 protein sequence, retaining the most common genes and DNA. The V and J calls were not made by the authors but by TCRdb's processing. The sample records approximately 800,000 distinct CDR3 sequences, around 25% of which are singletons. The ten top clones hold about 3% of the sample.

Taken from cysteine to phenylalanine, the CDR3 has 10 residues. Only the CDR3 DNA stays, 30 bases, in frame from base 1. Between the V and J ends, shortened by 5 bases and 8 bases respectively, the junction contains 6 bases. CDR1 and CDR2, looked up from the germline V gene, are MDHEN and SYDVKM. These same data were also listed under a study on T cells of mothers and their children. As noted in the second study: Donors were nine systemically healthy Caucasian individuals: three mothers and their six children. cDNA synthesis consumed the entire amount of extracted RNA, loaded at around 1.5 ug RNA in each 15 ul reaction. In the second PCR, the M1S primer introduced both the sample barcodes and 2-4 random nucleotides. Each mother yielded over 9 million TCR beta CDR3 reads and each child some 3 million reads. In both related and unrelated pairs, thymic selection shapes the output of TCR recombination in a similar way, with inherited differences having only a minor effect. Related mother-child pairs always showed normalized repertoire overlap that was slightly higher than in unrelated mother-child pairs, though the difference was never significant. Persistent microchimeric T cell clones were not detected, at a sensitivity of around 100 clones per million clonotypes. Deep NGS was used in the study to compare the TCR beta repertoires of mothers and children and to look for features that separate related mother-child pairs from unrelated individuals. Mothers averaged around 43 +/- 4 years of age and children averaged 11 +/- 4 years. After adapter ligation was performed with NEBNext reagents, the libraries were sequenced on an Illumina HiSeq 2000 with 100+100 nt paired-end reads. To prevent cross-contamination, the mother and child libraries were prepared one month apart and sequenced in separate runs. Between roughly 500,000 and 2,000,000 distinct TCR beta clonotypes were identified per donor. Naive TCR beta clonotypes were estimated from low-frequency clonotypes matched to each donor's FACS-determined naive share, without sorting.

The origin of this receptor is a boy younger than 18 in good health. Sequencing was carried out using blood. The chain is made from TRBV28 and TRBJ2-5; the D gene remains uncertain. The CDR3 protein: CASSARTQYF. The DNA sequence is given as TGTGCCAGCAGTGCGCGAACCCAGTACTTC.